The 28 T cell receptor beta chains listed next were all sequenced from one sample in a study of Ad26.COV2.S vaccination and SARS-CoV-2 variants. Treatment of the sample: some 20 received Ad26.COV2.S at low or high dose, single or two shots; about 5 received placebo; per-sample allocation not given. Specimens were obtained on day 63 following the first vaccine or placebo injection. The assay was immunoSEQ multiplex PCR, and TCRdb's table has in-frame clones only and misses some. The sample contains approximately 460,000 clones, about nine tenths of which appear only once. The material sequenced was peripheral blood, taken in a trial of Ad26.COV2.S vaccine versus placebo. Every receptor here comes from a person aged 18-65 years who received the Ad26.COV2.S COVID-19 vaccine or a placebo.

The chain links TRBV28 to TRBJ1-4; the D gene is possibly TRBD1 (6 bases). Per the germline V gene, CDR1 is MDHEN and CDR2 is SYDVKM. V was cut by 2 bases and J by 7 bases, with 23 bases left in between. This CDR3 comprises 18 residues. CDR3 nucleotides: TGTGCCAGCAGTTTACCGGGCCGGGGGCTATGGAAGGTTGAAAAACTGTTTTTT. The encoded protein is CASSLPGRGLWKVEKLFF.

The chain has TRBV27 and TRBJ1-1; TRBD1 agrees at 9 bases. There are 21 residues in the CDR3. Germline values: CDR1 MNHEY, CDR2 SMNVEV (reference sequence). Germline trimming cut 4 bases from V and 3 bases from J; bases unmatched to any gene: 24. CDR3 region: CASSSVVISGQGTRVDTEAFF. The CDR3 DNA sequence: TGTGCCAGCAGTTCGGTGGTCATATCGGGACAGGGAACCCGAGTGGACACTGAAGCTTTCTTT.

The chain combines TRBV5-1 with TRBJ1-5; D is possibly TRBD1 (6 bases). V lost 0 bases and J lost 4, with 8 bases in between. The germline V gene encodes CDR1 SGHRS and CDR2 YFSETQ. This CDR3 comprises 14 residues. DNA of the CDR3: TGCGCCAGCAGCTTGGGGACAGAGAATCAGCCCCAGCATTTT. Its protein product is CASSLGTENQPQHF.

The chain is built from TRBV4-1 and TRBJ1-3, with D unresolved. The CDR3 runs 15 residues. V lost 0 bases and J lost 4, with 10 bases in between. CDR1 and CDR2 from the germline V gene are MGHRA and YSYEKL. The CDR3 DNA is TGCGCCAGCAGCCAAGATCGGGCTGGGGGAAACACCATATATTTT. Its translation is CASSQDRAGGNTIYF.

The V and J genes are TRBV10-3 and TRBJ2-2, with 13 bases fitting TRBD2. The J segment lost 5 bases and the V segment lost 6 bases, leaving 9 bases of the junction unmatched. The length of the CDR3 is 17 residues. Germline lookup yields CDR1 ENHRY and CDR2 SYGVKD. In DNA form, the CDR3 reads TGTGCCATCAGGGGACTAGCGGGGCCGAAAGGTACCGGGGAGCTGTTTTTT. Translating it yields CAIRGLAGPKGTGELFF.

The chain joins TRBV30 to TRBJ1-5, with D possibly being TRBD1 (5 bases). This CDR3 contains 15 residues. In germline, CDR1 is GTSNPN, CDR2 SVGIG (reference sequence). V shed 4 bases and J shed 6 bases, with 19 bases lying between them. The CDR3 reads CAWNPQGGLGQPQHF. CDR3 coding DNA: TGTGCCTGGAACCCCCAGGGAGGGCTGGGTCAGCCCCAGCATTTT.

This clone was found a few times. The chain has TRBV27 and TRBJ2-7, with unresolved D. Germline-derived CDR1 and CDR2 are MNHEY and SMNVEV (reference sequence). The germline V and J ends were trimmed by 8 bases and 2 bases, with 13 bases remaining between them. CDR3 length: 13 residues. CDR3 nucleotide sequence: TGTGCCAGCGGTACCTCCAGGCCCTACGAGCAGTACTTC. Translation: CASGTSRPYEQYF.

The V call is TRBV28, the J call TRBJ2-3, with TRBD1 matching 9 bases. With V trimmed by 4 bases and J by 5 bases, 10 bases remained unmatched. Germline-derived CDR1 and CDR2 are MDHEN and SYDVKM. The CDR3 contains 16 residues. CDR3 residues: CASSSSGTGKRDTQYF. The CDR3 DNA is TGTGCCAGCAGTTCGTCCGGGACAGGGAAGCGAGATACGCAGTATTTT.

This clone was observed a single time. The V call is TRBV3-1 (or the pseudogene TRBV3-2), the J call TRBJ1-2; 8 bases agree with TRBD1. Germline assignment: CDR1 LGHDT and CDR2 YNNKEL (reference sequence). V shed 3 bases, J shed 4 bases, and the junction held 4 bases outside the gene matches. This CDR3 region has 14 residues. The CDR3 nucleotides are TGTGCCAGCAGCCATCTGGACAGGGCCTATGGCTACACCTTC. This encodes CASSHLDRAYGYTF.

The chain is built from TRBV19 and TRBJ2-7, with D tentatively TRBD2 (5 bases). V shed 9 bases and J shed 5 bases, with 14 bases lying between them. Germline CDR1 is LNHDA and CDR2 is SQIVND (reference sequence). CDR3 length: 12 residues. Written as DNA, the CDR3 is TGTGCCAGAAGGACTCCAAAGGACGAGCAGTACTTC. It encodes CARRTPKDEQYF.

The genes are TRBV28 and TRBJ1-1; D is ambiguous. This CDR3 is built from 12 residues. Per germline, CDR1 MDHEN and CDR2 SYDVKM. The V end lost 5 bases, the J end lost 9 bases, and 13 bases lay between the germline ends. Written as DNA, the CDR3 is TGTGCCAGCAGTCGGAACAGATTCAAAGCTTTCTTT. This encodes CASSRNRFKAFF.

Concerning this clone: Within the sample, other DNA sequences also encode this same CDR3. DNA for the CDR3: TGTGCCAGCAGTTTAATTGGCTACGAGCAGTACTTC. Protein sequence: CASSLIGYEQYF. The gene calls are TRBV28 and TRBJ2-7; D not certain. The CDR3 runs 12 residues. Trimming cost V 2 bases and J 3 bases, with 5 bases left between them. CDR1 is MDHEN, CDR2 SYDVKM, per germline.

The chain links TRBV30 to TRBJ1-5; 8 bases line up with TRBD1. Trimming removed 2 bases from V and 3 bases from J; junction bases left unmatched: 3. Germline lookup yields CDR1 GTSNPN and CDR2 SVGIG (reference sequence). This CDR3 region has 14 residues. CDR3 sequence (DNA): TGTGCCTGGAGTACAGGGGGAAACAATCAGCCCCAGCATTTT. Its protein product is CAWSTGGNNQPQHF.

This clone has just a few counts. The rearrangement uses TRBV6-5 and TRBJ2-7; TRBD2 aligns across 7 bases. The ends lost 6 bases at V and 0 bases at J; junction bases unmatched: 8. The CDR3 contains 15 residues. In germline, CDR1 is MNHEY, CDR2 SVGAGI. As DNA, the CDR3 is TGTGCCAGCAGATCCCTCGGGACTATCTCCTACGAGCAGTACTTC. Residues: CASRSLGTISYEQYF.

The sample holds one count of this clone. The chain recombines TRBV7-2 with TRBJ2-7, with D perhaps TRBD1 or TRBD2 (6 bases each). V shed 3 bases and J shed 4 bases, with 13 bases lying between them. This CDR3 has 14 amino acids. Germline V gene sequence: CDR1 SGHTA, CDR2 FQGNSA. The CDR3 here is CASSFGGPNYEQYF. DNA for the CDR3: TGTGCCAGCAGCTTTGGGGGGCCCAATTACGAGCAGTACTTC.

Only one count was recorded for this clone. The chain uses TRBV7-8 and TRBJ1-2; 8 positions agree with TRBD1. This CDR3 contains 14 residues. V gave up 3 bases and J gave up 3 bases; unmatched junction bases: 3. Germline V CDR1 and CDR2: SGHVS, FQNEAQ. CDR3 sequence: CASSFLDRDYGYTF. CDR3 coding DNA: TGTGCCAGCAGCTTCTTGGACAGGGACTATGGCTACACCTTC. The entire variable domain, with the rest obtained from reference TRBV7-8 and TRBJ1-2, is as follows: GAGVSQSPRYKVAKRGQDVALRCDPISGHVSLFWYQQALGQGPEFLTYFQNEAQLDKSGLPSDRFFAERPEGSVSTLKIQRTQQEDSAVYLCASSFLDRDYGYTFGSGTRLTVV.

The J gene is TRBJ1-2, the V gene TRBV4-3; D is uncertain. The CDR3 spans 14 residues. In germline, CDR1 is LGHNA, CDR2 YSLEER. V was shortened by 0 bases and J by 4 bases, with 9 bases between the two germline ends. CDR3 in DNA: TGCGCCAGCAGCCAAGATCGGCAGGTCTATGGCTACACCTTC. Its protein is CASSQDRQVYGYTF.

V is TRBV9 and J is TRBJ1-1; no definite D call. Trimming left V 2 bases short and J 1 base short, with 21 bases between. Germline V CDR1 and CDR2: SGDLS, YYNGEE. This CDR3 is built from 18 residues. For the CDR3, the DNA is TGTGCCAGCAGCGTTTCTAATCTCGGTCTTACCTCGAACACTGAAGCTTTCTTT. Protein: CASSVSNLGLTSNTEAFF.

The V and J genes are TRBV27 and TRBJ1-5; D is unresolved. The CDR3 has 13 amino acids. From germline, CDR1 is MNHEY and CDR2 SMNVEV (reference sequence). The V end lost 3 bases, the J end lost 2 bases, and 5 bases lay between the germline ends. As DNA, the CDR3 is TGTGCCAGCAGTTTCGCGGGCAATCAGCCCCAGCATTTT. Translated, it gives CASSFAGNQPQHF.

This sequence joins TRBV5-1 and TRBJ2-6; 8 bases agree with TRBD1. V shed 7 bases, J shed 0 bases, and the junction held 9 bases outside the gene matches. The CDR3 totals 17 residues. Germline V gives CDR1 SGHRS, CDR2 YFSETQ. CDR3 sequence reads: CASGSTGANSGANVLTF. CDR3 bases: TGCGCCAGCGGATCGACAGGGGCGAACTCTGGGGCCAACGTCCTGACTTTC.

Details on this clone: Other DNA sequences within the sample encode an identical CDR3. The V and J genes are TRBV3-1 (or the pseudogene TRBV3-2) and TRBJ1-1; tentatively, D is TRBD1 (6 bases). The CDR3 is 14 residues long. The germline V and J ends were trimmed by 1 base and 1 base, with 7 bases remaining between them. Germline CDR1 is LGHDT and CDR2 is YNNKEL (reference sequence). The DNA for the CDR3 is TGTGCCAGCAGCCAAGGGACAGCGAACACTGAAGCTTTCTTT. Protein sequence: CASSQGTANTEAFF.

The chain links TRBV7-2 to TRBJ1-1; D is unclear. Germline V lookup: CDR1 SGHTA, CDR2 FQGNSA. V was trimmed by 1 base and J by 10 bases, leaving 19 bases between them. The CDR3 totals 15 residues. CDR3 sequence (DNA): TGTGCCAGCAGCTTAGGGGAACGGGGTAATTCGGGAGCTTTCTTT. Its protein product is CASSLGERGNSGAFF.

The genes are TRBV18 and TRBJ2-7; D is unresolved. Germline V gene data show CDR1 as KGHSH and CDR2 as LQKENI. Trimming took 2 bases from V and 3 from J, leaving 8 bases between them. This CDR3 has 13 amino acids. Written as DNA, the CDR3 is TGTGCCAGCTCACCAGACGGCAACTACGAGCAGTACTTC. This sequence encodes CASSPDGNYEQYF. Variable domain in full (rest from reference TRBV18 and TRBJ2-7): NAGVMQNPRHLVRRRGQEARLRCSPMKGHSHVYWYRQLPEEGLKFMVYLQKENIIDESGMPKERFSAEFPKEGPSILRIQQVVRGDSAAYFCASSPDGNYEQYFGPGTRLTVT.

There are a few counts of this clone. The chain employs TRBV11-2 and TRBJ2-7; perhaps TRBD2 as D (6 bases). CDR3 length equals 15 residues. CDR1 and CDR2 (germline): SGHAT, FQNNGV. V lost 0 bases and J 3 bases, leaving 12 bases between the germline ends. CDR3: CASSLEAGTIYEQYF. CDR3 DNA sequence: TGTGCCAGCAGCTTAGAGGCGGGAACTATCTACGAGCAGTACTTC.

The CDR3 reads CSARWYTEAFF. The CDR3 DNA sequence: TGCAGTGCTAGATGGTACACTGAAGCTTTCTTT. The chain carries TRBV20-1 and TRBJ1-1; D remains ambiguous. The V and J ends lost 2 bases and 3 bases respectively, with 4 bases between them. The CDR3 covers 11 residues. CDR1 and CDR2 (germline): DFQATT, SNEGSKA (reference sequence).

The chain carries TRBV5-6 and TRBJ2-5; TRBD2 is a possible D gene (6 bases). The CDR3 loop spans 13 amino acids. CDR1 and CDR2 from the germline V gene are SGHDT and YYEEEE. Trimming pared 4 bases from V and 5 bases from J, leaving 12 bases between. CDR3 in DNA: TGTGCCAGCAGCAAAAGAGGGAGGGAGACCCAGTACTTC. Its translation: CASSKRGRETQYF.

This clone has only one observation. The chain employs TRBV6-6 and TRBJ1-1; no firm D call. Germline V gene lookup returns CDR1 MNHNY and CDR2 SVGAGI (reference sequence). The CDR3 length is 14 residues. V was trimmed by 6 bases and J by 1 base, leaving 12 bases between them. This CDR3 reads CASSRLWENTEAFF. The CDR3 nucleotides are TGTGCCAGCAGCCGACTCTGGGAGAACACTGAAGCTTTCTTT.

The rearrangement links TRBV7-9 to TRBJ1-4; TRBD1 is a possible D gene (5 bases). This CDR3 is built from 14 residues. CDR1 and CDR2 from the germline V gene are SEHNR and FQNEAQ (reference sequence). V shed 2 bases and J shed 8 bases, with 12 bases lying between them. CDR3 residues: CASSLSGGEEKLFF. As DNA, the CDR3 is TGTGCCAGCAGCTTATCCGGGGGAGAGGAAAAACTGTTTTTT.